These 15 T cell receptor beta chains share one sample of origin, sequenced in a study of Ad26.COV2.S vaccination and SARS-CoV-2 variants. The assay was immunoSEQ multiplex PCR, and TCRdb's table has in-frame clones only and misses some. The repertoire has hundreds of thousands of clones, over 75% of them found once; the top ten carry 3.4%. This sample's treatment: around 19 received Ad26.COV2.S at low or high dose, single or two shots; roughly five received placebo; per-sample allocation not given. Samples were taken on day 63 after the first vaccine or placebo injection. Sequencing was performed on peripheral blood, taken in a trial of Ad26.COV2.S vaccine versus placebo. The receptors were sampled from a person aged 18-60 years who received the Ad26.COV2.S COVID-19 vaccine or a placebo.

This clone came up once. The CDR3 sequence is CSLNRGPSTDTQYF. The CDR3 nucleotides read TGCAGCTTAAACAGGGGACCGAGCACAGATACGCAGTATTTT. This chain connects TRBV29-1 to TRBJ2-3; 7 bases align to TRBD1. This CDR3 comprises 14 residues. The germline gives CDR1 SQVTM, CDR2 ANQGSEA. Germline trimming cut 8 bases from V and 0 bases from J; bases unmatched to any gene: 8.

This clone occurred a few times. V gene TRBV19 combines with J gene TRBJ1-1, with D unresolved. The germline V gene encodes CDR1 LNHDA and CDR2 SQIVND (reference sequence). The CDR3 runs 16 residues. V was trimmed by 4 bases and J by 0 bases, leaving 15 bases between them. The CDR3 loop reads CASSTLGRRLNTEAFF. In nucleotides, the CDR3 is TGTGCCAGTAGTACCCTCGGGAGGAGGCTGAACACTGAAGCTTTCTTT.

The V gene is TRBV20-1, the J gene TRBJ1-2, with D possibly matching TRBD1 (5 bases). Germline-derived CDR1 and CDR2 are DFQATT and SNEGSKA (reference sequence). Trimming stripped 3 bases from V and 8 bases from J, with 7 bases between. The CDR3 loop spans 10 amino acids. CDR3 amino acids: CSASQGGYTF. In nucleotides, the CDR3 is TGCAGTGCTAGCCAGGGAGGCTACACCTTC.

This clone was counted only a few times. The V and J genes are TRBV2 and TRBJ2-7, with TRBD1 matching over 12 bases. Germline CDR1 and CDR2: SNHLY and FYNNEI. This CDR3 comprises 20 residues. V was pared by 3 bases and J by 1 base, with 16 bases of the junction left unmatched. CDR3 protein: CASSDSGQGAYIFGSYEQYF. The DNA for the CDR3 is TGTGCCAGCAGTGACTCGGGACAGGGGGCGTATATTTTTGGTTCCTACGAGCAGTACTTC. The full variable domain, rest sourced from reference TRBV2 and TRBJ2-7, is EPEVTQTPSHQVTQMGQEVILRCVPISNHLYFYWYRQILGQKVEFLVSFYNNEISEKSEIFDDQFSVERPDGSNFTLKIRSTKLEDSAMYFCASSDSGQGAYIFGSYEQYFGPGTRLTVT.

The chain carries TRBV7-2 and TRBJ2-1; possibly TRBD2 for D (6 bases). This CDR3 contains 14 residues. V lost 1 base to trimming and J lost 5 bases, with 9 bases between them. Germline loops: CDR1 SGHTA, CDR2 FQGNSA. CDR3 sequence: CASSLVEGNNEQFF. CDR3 nucleotides: TGTGCCAGCAGCTTAGTGGAGGGGAACAATGAGCAGTTCTTC. Full variable domain (missing parts from reference TRBV7-2 and TRBJ2-1): GAGVSQSPSNKVTEKGKDVELRCDPISGHTALYWYRQSLGQGLEFLIYFQGNSAPDKSGLPSDRFSAERTGGSVSTLTIQRTQQEDSAVYLCASSLVEGNNEQFFGPGTRLTVL.

V and J are TRBV6-2 or TRBV6-3 and TRBJ2-7; 11 bases fit TRBD1. CDR1 is MNHEY and CDR2 is SVGEGT in the germline V gene. The trim removed 6 bases at V and 1 base at J, leaving 8 bases unmatched. This CDR3 is built from 16 residues. The CDR3 loop is CASSPTGQGGSYEQYF. CDR3 DNA: TGTGCCAGCAGCCCAACGGGACAGGGGGGATCCTACGAGCAGTACTTC.

V and J are TRBV27 and TRBJ1-2, with TRBD1 matching over 8 bases. This CDR3 region has 16 residues. Germline V gene sequence: CDR1 MNHEY, CDR2 SMNVEV (reference sequence). V dropped 2 bases and J dropped 4; count of bases not matched to a gene: 9. CDR3 region: CASSLGRGLGGYGYTF. CDR3 in DNA: TGTGCCAGCAGTTTAGGCAGGGGGCTTGGAGGCTATGGCTACACCTTC.

The chain has TRBV4-2 and TRBJ1-1; TRBD1 agrees at 7 bases. Germline assignment: CDR1 LGHNA and CDR2 YNFKEQ. V shed 5 bases and J 6 bases; nucleotides not matched to a gene: 12. The CDR3 totals 15 residues. The CDR3 is CASSGPLRGKPEAFF. The CDR3 region has the DNA TGTGCCAGCAGCGGCCCGCTCAGGGGGAAGCCTGAAGCTTTCTTT.

This rearrangement joins TRBV6-5 to TRBJ2-2, with D possibly called TRBD1 or TRBD2 (5 bases each). This CDR3 spans 14 amino acids. V lost 7 bases to trimming and J lost 2 bases, with 11 bases between them. Per the germline V gene, CDR1 is MNHEY and CDR2 is SVGAGI. The CDR3 DNA follows: TGTGCCAGCAACCGGGACGGAAACACCGGGGAGCTGTTTTTT. Its translation: CASNRDGNTGELFF.

The chain has TRBV12-5 and TRBJ1-6; unclear D gene. The V gene's germline CDR1 is LGHNT and CDR2 FRNRAP. V lost 0 bases to trimming and J lost 8 bases, with 14 bases between them. The CDR3 is made up of 16 amino acids. The CDR3 is CASGLVRTALDSPLHF. The CDR3 DNA is TGTGCTAGTGGTTTGGTACGGACCGCCCTAGATTCACCCCTCCACTTT.

V usage is TRBV6-5 and J usage is TRBJ2-7; D is undetermined. This CDR3 has 14 residues. Germline-derived CDR1 and CDR2 are MNHEY and SVGAGI. Deletions cut 6 bases from V and 6 bases from J, with 18 bases between. The CDR3 nucleotides read TGTGCCAGCAGCAGACTCCGATTAATTCCCGAGCAGTACTTC. It encodes CASSRLRLIPEQYF.

The rearrangement joins TRBV2 to TRBJ2-7; 8 positions agree with TRBD1. Trimming cost V 7 bases and J 0 bases; bases outside gene matches: 2. The CDR3 has 13 amino acids. The germline V gene has CDR1 SNHLY and CDR2 FYNNEI. This CDR3 reads CASTDRDSYEQYF. The CDR3 DNA reads TGTGCCAGCACGGACAGGGACTCCTACGAGCAGTACTTC. The full variable domain, completed using reference TRBV2 and TRBJ2-7, is EPEVTQTPSHQVTQMGQEVILRCVPISNHLYFYWYRQILGQKVEFLVSFYNNEISEKSEIFDDQFSVERPDGSNFTLKIRSTKLEDSAMYFCASTDRDSYEQYFGPGTRLTVT.

The chain links TRBV30 to TRBJ1-2; no firm D call. CDR3 length equals 12 residues. The V and J ends lost 4 bases and 4 bases respectively, with 10 bases between them. Germline CDR1 and CDR2: GTSNPN and SVGIG (reference sequence). The CDR3 loop is CAWTRAGYGYTF. DNA of the CDR3: TGTGCCTGGACTAGGGCAGGCTATGGCTACACCTTC.

The chain is built from TRBV7-9 and TRBJ2-3; a possible D gene is TRBD2 (7 bases). The CDR3 extends over 16 amino acids. V shed 2 bases and J shed 4 bases, with 16 bases lying between them. Germline CDR1 reads SEHNR; CDR2 reads FQNEAQ (reference sequence). In nucleotides, the CDR3 is TGTGCCAGCAGCTTAAATCACGGGGGGCTGCCAGATACGCAGTATTTT. It is translated as CASSLNHGGLPDTQYF.

The chain has TRBV19 and TRBJ1-1; maybe TRBD1 (6 bases). The CDR3 consists of 13 residues. Trimming pared 3 bases from V and 8 bases from J, leaving 13 bases between. Looked up from germline, CDR1 is LNHDA and CDR2 is SQIVND (reference sequence). The DNA for the CDR3 is TGTGCCAGTAGTATTTCAGGGGCGGAGGAAGCTTTCTTT. This codes for CASSISGAEEAFF.